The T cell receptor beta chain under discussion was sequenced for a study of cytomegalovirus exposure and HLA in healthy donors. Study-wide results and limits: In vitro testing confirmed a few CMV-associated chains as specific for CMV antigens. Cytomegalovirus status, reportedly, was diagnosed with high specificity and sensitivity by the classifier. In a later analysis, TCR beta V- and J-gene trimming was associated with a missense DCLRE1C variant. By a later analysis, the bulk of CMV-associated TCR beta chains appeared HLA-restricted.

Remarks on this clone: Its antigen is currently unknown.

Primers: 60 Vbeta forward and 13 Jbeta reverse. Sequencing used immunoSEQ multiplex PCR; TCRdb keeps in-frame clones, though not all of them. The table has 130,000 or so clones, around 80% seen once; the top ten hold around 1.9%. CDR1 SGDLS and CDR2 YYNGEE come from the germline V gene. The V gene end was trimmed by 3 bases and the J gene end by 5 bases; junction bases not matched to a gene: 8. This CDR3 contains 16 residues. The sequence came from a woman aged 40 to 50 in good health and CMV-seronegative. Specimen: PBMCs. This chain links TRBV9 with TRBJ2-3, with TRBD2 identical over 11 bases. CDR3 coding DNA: TGTGCCAGCAGCGCCTTCTCGCTAGCGGGAGGAGATACGCAGTATTTT. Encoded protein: CASSAFSLAGGDTQYF.